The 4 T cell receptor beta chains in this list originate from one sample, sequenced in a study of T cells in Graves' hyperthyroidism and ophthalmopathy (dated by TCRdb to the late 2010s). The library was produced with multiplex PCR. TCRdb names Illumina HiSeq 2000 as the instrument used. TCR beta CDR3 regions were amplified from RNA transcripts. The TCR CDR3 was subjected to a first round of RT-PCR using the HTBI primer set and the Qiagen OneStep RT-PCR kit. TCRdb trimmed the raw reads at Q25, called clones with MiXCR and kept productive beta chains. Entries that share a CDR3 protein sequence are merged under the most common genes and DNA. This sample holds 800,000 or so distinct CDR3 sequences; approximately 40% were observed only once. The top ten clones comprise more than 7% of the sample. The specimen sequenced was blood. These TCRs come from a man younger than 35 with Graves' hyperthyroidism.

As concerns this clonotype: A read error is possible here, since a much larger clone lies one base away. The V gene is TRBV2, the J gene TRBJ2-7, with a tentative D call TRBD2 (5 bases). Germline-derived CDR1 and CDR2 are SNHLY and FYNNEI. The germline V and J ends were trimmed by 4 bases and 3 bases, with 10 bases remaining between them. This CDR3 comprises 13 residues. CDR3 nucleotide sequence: TGTGCCAGCAGTGGTACTAGGTTCTACGAGCAGTACTTC. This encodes CASSGTRFYEQYF.

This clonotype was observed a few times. The CDR3 loop reads CASSLDGGAGETQYF. The CDR3 bases are TGTGCCAGCAGCTTAGATGGGGGGGCAGGCGAGACCCAGTACTTC. The genes are TRBV11-2 and TRBJ2-5, with TRBD2 as a possible D gene (7 bases). The CDR3 contains 15 residues. Looked up from germline, CDR1 is SGHAT and CDR2 is FQNNGV. Trimming left V 0 bases short and J 5 bases short, with 13 bases between.

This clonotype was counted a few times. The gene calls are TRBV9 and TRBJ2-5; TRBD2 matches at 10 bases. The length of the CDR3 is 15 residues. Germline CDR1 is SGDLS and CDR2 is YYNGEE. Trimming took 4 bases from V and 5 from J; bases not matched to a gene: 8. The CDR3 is CASSLQRGGSETQYF. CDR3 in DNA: TGTGCCAGCAGCCTCCAGCGGGGGGGCTCTGAGACCCAGTACTTC. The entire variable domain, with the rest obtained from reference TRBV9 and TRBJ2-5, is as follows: DSGVTQTPKHLITATGQRVTLRCSPRSGDLSVYWYQQSLDQGLQFLIQYYNGEERAKGNILERFSAQQFPDLHSELNLSSLELGDSALYFCASSLQRGGSETQYFGPGTRLLVL.

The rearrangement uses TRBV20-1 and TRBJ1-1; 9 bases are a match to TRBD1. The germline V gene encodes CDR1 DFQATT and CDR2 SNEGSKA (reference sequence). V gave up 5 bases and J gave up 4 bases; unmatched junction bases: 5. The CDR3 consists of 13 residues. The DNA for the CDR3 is TGCAGTGCTTGGGACAGGGTTCCCACTGAAGCTTTCTTT. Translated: CSAWDRVPTEAFF.